This T cell receptor beta chain is from a study of cytomegalovirus exposure and HLA in healthy donors. This clone was observed a few times. Its antigen is unknown. Points from the study as a whole: Analyses of presence/absence relied on an assumption of roughly uniform sequencing depth across donors.

The PCR contained 60 Vbeta and 13 Jbeta primers. This table comes from immunoSEQ multiplex PCR, and its TCRdb copy is limited to in-frame clones, with some not included. The sample includes roughly 200,000 clones, approximately 88% seen only once; the top ten take roughly 0.66%. The sequencing sample was made of PBMCs. This clonotype was obtained from a boy younger than 10 in good health and CMV-seronegative.

CDR3: CASSFRGAAEAFF. Written as DNA, the CDR3 is TGTGCCAGCAGCTTTCGGGGGGCGGCTGAAGCTTTCTTT. J is TRBJ1-1 and V is TRBV13; a weak D match, TRBD1 (6 bases). CDR1 PRHDT and CDR2 FYEKMQ come from the germline V gene (reference sequence). Trimming pared 3 bases from V and 6 bases from J, leaving 11 bases between. CDR3 length: 13 residues.